This T cell receptor beta chain was sequenced for a study of blood T cells in healthy people across ages. Primed by a sample-barcoded 5' primer and a J-beta primer mix, a second PCR proceeded for 7 to 11 cycles. From the 5' RACE reads, TCRdb called clonotypes with MiXCR, one entry per CDR3 protein. The sample lists about 560,000 distinct CDR3 sequences; roughly a quarter were seen once. Trimming cost V 2 bases and J 9 bases, with 15 bases left between them. The germline CDR1 and CDR2 sequences are SGHKS and YYEKEE (reference sequence). CDR3 size: 15 residues. These data are also associated with another study on T cells of mothers and their children. That paper adds: The authors detected no persistent microchimeric T cell clones.

The chain combines TRBV5-5 with TRBJ1-6; no clear D. The source of this sequence is a boy aged 2 to 9 in good health. The sample was blood. In DNA, the CDR3 is TGTGCCAGCAGCTTTGGACCACCTTTTGGTTCACCCCTCCACTTT. The encoded protein is CASSFGPPFGSPLHF.